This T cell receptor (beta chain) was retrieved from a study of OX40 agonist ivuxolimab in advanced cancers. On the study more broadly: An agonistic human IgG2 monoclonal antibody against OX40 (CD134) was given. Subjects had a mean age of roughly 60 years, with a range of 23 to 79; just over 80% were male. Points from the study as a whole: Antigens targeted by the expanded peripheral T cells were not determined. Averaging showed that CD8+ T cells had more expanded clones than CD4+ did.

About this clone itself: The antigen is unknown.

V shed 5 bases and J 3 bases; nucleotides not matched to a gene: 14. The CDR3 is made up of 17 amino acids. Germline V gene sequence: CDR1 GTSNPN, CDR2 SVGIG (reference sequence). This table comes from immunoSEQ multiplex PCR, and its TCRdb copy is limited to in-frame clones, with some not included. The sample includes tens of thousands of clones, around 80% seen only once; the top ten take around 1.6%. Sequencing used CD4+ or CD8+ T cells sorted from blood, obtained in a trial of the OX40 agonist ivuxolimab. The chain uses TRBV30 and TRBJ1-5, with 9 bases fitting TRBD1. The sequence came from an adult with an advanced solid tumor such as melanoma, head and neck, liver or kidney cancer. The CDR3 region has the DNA TGTGCCTGGTCGTACAGGGGGCCGATGGGATACAATCAGCCCCAGCATTTT. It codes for CAWSYRGPMGYNQPQHF.